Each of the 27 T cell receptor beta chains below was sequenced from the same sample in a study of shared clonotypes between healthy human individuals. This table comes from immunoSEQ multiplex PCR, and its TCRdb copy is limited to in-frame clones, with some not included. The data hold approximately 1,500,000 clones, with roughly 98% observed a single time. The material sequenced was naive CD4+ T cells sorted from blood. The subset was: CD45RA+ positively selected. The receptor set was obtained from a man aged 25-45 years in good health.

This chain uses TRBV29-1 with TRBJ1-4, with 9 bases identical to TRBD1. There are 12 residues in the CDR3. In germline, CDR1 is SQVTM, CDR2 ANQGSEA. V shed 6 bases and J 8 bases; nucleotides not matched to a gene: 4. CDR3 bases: TGCAGCGTCAGGACAGGGGAAGAAAAACTGTTTTTT. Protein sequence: CSVRTGEEKLFF.

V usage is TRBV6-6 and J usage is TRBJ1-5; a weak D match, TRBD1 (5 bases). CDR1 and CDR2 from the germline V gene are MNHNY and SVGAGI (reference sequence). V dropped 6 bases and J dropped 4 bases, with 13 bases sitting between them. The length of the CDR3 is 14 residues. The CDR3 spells CASRADNSNQPQHF. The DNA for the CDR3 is TGTGCCAGCAGGGCGGACAACTCAAATCAGCCCCAGCATTTT.

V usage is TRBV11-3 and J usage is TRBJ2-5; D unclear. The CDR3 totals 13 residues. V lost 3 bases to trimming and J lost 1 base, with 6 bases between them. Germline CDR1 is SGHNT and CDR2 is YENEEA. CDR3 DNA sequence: TGTGCCAGCAGCTTTACAATCCAAGAGACCCAGTACTTC. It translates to CASSFTIQETQYF.

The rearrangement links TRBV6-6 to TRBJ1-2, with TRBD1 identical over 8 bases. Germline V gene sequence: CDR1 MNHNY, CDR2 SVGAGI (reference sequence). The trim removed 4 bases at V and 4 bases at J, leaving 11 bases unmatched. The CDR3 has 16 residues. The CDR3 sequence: CASSSGTGATFYGYTF. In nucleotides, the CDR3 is TGTGCCAGCAGTTCCGGGACAGGAGCAACCTTCTATGGCTACACCTTC.

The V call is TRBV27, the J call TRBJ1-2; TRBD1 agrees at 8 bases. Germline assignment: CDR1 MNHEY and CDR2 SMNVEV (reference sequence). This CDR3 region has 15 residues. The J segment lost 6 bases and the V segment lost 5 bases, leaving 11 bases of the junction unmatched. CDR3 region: CASSPAEGRGHGYTF. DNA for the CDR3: TGTGCCAGCAGTCCCGCCGAGGGCAGGGGGCATGGCTACACCTTC.

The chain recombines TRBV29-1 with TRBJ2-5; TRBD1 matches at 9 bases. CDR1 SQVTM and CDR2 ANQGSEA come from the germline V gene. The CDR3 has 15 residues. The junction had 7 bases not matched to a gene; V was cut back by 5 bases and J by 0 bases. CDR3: CSVHPGTGNQETQYF. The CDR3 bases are TGCAGCGTTCATCCCGGGACAGGGAACCAAGAGACCCAGTACTTC. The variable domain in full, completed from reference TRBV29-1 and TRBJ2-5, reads SAVISQKPSRDICQRGTSLTIQCQVDSQVTMMFWYRQQPGQSLTLIATANQGSEATYESGFVIDKFPISRPNLTFSTLTVSNMSPEDSSIYLCSVHPGTGNQETQYFGPGTRLLVL.

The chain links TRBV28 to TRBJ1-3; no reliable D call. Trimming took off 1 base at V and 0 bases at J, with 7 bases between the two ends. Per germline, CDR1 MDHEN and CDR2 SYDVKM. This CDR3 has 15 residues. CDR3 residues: CASSLSRPSGNTIYF. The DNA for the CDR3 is TGTGCCAGCAGTTTATCCAGGCCCTCTGGAAACACCATATATTTT. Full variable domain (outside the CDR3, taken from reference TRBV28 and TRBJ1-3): DVKVTQSSRYLVKRTGEKVFLECVQDMDHENMFWYRQDPGLGLRLIYFSYDVKMKEKGDIPEGYSVSREKKERFSLILESASTNQTSMYLCASSLSRPSGNTIYFGEGSWLTVV.

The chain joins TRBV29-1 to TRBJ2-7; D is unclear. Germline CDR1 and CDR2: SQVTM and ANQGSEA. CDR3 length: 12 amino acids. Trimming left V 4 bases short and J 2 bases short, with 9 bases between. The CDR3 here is CSVAWGPYEQYF. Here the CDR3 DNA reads TGCAGCGTTGCCTGGGGTCCCTACGAGCAGTACTTC.

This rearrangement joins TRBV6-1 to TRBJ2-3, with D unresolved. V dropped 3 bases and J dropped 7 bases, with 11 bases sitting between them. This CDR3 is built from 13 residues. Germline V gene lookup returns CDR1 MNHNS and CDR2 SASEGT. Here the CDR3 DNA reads TGTGCCAGCAGTGACCTCCAGACTTATACGCAGTATTTT. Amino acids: CASSDLQTYTQYF.

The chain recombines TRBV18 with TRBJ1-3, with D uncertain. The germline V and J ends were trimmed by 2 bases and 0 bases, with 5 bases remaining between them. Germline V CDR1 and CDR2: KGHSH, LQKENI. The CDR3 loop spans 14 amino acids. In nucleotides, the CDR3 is TGTGCCAGCTCACCAGACGGCTCTGGAAACACCATATATTTT. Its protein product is CASSPDGSGNTIYF.

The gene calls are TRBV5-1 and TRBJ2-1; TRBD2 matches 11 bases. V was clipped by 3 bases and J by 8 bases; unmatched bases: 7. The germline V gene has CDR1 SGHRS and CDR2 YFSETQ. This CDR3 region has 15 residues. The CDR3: CASSSYSGREDEQFF. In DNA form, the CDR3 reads TGCGCCAGCAGCTCATATAGCGGGAGGGAAGATGAGCAGTTCTTC.

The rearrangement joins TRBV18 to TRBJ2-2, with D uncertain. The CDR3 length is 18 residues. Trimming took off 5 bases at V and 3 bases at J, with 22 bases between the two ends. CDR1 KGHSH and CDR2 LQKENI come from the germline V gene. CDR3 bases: TGTGCCAGCTCATTTCAGGACCTAACCTCAATATACACCGGGGAGCTGTTTTTT. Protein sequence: CASSFQDLTSIYTGELFF. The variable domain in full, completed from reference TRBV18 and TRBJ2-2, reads NAGVMQNPRHLVRRRGQEARLRCSPMKGHSHVYWYRQLPEEGLKFMVYLQKENIIDESGMPKERFSAEFPKEGPSILRIQQVVRGDSAAYFCASSFQDLTSIYTGELFFGEGSRLTVL.

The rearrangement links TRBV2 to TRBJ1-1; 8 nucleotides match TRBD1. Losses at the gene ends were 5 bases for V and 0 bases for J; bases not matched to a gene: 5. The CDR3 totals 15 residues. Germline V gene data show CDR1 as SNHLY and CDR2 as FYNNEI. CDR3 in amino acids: CASSIRTGLNTEAFF. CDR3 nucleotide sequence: TGTGCCAGCAGTATACGGACAGGGTTGAACACTGAAGCTTTCTTT.

CDR3 nucleotides: TGTGCCAGTAGTATGCCCCGGACAGGGGGCGTCGAATGGCCAAAAGAGACCCAGTACTTC. Translating gives CASSMPRTGGVEWPKETQYF. The V call is TRBV19, the J call TRBJ2-5; 11 bases align to TRBD1. The CDR3 sequence is 20 residues long. Per the germline V gene, CDR1 is LNHDA and CDR2 is SQIVND (reference sequence). V lost 3 bases to trimming and J lost 3 bases; unmatched junction nucleotides: 18.

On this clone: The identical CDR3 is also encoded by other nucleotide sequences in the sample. CDR3 in DNA: TGTGCCAGCAGCCCGGGGCCGACCTACGAGCAGTACTTC. Its translation is CASSPGPTYEQYF. This sequence joins TRBV6-5 and TRBJ2-7, with D perhaps assigned TRBD1 or TRBD2 (5 bases each). Germline V gene lookup returns CDR1 MNHEY and CDR2 SVGAGI. Trimming took 6 bases from V and 2 from J, leaving 11 bases between them. The length of the CDR3 is 13 residues.

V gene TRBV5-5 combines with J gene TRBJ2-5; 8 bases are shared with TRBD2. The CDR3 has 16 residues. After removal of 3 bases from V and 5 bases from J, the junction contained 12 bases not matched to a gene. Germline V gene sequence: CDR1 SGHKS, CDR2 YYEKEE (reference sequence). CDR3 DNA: TGTGCCAGCAGCTCGGCAGCGGGAGTTCTAGGGGAGACCCAGTACTTC. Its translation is CASSSAAGVLGETQYF.

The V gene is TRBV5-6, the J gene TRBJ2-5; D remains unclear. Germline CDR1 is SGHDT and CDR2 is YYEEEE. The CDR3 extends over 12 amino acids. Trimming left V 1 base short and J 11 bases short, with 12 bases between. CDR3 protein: CASSLRSPLQYF. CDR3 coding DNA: TGTGCCAGCAGCTTGAGGTCCCCCTTGCAGTACTTC.

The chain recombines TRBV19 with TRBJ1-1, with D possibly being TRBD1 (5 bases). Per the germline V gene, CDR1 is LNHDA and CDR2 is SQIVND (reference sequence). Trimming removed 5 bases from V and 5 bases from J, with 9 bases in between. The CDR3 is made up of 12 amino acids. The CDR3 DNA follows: TGTGCCAGTAGTTATTGGGGGACTGAAGCTTTCTTT. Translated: CASSYWGTEAFF. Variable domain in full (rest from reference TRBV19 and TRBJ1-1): DGGITQSPKYLFRKEGQNVTLSCEQNLNHDAMYWYRQDPGQGLRLIYYSQIVNDFQKGDIAEGYSVSREKKESFPLTVTSAQKNPTAFYLCASSYWGTEAFFGQGTRLTVV.

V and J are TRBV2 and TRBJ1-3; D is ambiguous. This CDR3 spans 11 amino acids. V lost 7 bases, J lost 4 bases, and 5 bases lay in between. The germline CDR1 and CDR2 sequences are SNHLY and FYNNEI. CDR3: CASTRGNTIYF. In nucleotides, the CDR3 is TGTGCCAGCACGAGGGGAAACACCATATATTTT. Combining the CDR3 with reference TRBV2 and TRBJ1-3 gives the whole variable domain EPEVTQTPSHQVTQMGQEVILRCVPISNHLYFYWYRQILGQKVEFLVSFYNNEISEKSEIFDDQFSVERPDGSNFTLKIRSTKLEDSAMYFCASTRGNTIYFGEGSWLTVV.

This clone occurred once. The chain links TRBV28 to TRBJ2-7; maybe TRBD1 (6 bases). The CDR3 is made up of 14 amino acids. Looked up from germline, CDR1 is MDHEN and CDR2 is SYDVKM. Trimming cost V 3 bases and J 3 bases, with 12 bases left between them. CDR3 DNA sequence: TGTGCCAGCAGTTTTCGGCTAGGGGGCTACGAGCAGTACTTC. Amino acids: CASSFRLGGYEQYF.

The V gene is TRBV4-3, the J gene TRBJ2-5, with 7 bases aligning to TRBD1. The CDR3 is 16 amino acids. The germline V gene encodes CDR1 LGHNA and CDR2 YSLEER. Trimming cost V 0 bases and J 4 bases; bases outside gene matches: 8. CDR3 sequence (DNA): TGCGCCAGCAGCCAAGACCAGGGGGTGATCGGAGAGACCCAGTACTTC. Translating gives CASSQDQGVIGETQYF.

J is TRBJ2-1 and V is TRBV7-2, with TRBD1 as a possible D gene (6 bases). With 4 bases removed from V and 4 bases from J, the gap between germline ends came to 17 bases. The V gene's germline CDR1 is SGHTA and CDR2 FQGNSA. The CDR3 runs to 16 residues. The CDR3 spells CASSSQQGRLYNEQFF. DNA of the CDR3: TGTGCCAGCAGCTCGCAACAGGGAAGATTATACAATGAGCAGTTCTTC.

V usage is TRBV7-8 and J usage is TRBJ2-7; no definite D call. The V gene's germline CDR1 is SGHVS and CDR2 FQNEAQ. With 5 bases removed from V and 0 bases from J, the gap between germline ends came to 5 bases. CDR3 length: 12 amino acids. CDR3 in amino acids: CASSGSSYEQYF. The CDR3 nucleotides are TGTGCCAGCAGCGGATCCTCCTACGAGCAGTACTTC.

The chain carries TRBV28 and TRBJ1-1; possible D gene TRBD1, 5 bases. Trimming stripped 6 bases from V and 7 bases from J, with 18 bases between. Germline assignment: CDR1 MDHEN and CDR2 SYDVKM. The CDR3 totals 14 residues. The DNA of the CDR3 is TGTGCCAGCAGGAGTCCAGGGTTGCTTAATGAAGCTTTCTTT. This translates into CASRSPGLLNEAFF. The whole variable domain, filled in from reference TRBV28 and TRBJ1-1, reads DVKVTQSSRYLVKRTGEKVFLECVQDMDHENMFWYRQDPGLGLRLIYFSYDVKMKEKGDIPEGYSVSREKKERFSLILESASTNQTSMYLCASRSPGLLNEAFFGQGTRLTVV.

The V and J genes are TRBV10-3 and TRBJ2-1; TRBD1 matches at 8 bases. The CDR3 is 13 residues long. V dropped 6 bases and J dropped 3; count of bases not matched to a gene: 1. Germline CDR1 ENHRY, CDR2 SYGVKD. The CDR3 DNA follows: TGTGCCATCAGGACAGGGGACTACAATGAGCAGTTCTTC. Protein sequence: CAIRTGDYNEQFF.

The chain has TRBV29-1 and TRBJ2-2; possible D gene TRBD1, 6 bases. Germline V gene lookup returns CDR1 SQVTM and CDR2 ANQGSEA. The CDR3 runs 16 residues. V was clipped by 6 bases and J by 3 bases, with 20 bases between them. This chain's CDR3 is CSVVTGPVGYTGELFF. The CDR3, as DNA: TGCAGCGTGGTGACAGGTCCGGTGGGTTACACCGGGGAGCTGTTTTTT.

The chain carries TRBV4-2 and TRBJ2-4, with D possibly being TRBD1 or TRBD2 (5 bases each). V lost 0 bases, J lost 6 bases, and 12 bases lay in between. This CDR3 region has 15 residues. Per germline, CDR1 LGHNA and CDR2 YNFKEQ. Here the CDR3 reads CASSQEERGLNIQYF. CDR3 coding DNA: TGTGCCAGCAGCCAAGAGGAGAGGGGTCTAAACATTCAGTACTTC.